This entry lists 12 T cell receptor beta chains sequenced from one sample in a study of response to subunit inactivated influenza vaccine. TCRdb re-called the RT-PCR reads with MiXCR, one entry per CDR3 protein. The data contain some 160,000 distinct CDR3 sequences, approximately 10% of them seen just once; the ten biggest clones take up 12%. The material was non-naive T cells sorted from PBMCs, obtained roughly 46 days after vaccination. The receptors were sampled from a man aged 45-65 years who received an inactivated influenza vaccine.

The CDR3 loop is CASSNQDEQYF. CDR3 in DNA: TGTGCCAGCAGCAACCAGGACGAGCAGTACTTC. The gene calls are TRBV7-9 and TRBJ2-7; D unclear. In germline, CDR1 is SEHNR, CDR2 FQNEAQ (reference sequence). The CDR3 is 11 amino acids. The V and J ends lost 5 bases and 5 bases respectively, with 7 bases between them.

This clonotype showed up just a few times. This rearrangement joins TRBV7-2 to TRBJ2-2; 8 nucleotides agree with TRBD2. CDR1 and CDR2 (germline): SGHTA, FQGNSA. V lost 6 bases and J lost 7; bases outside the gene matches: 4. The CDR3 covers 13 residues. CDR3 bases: TGTGCCAGCAGAGCGGGAGCTCACGGGGAGCTGTTTTTT. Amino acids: CASRAGAHGELFF.

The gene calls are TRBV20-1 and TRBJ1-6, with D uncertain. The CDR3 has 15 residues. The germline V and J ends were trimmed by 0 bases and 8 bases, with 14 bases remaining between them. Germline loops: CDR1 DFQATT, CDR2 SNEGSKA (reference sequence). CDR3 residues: CSARDPRNQDSPLHF. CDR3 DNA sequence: TGCAGTGCTAGAGATCCCCGGAATCAGGATTCACCCCTCCACTTT.

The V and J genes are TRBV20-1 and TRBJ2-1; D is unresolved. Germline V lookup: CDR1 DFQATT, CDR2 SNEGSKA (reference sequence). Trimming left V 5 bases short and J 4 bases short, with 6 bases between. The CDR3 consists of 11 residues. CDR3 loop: CSAERYNEQFF. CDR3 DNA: TGCAGTGCTGAAAGATACAATGAGCAGTTCTTC.

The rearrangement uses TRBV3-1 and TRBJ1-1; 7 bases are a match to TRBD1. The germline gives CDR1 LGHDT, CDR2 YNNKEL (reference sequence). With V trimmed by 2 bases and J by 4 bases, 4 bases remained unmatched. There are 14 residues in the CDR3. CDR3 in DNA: TGTGCCAGCAGCCAAAACAGGGGTTCCACTGAAGCTTTCTTT. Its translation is CASSQNRGSTEAFF.

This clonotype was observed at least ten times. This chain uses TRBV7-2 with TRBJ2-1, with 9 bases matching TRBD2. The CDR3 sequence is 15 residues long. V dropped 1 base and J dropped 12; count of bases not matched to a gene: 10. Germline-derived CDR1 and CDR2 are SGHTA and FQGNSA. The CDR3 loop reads CASSLDAAGGRWQFF. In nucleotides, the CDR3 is TGTGCCAGCAGCTTAGACGCGGCGGGAGGGCGATGGCAGTTCTTC.

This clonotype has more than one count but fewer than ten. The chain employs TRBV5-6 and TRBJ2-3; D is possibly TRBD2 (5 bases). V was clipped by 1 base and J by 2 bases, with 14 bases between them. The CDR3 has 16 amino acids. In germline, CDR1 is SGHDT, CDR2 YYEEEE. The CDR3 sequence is CASSLRVGGLTDTQYF. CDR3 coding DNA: TGTGCCAGCAGCTTGAGGGTCGGCGGGCTCACAGATACGCAGTATTTT.

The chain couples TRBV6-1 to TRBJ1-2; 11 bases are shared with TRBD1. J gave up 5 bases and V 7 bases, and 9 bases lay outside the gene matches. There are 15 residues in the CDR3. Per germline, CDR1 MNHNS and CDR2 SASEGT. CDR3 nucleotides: TGTGCCAGCAAAAAAGGGACAGGGGGAAGGTATGGCTACACCTTC. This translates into CASKKGTGGRYGYTF.

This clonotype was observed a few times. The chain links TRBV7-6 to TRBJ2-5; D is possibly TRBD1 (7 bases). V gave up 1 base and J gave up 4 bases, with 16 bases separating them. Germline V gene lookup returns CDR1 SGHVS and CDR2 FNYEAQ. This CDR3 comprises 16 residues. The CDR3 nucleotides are TGTGCCAGCAGCTTAGAAAGACAGGGACTGGGAGAGACCCAGTACTTC. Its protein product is CASSLERQGLGETQYF.

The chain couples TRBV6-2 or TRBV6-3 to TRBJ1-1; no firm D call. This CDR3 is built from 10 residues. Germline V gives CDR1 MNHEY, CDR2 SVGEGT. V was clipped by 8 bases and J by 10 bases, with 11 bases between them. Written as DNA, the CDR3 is TGTGCCAGCTTAACTGGCGGAGCTTTCTTT. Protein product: CASLTGGAFF.

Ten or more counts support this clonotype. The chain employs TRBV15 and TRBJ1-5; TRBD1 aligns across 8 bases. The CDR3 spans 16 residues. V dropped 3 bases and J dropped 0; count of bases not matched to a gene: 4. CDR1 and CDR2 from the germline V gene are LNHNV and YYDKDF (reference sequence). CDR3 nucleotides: TGTGCCACCAGCAGGGACAGGGTTTATAGCAATCAGCCCCAGCATTTT. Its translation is CATSRDRVYSNQPQHF.

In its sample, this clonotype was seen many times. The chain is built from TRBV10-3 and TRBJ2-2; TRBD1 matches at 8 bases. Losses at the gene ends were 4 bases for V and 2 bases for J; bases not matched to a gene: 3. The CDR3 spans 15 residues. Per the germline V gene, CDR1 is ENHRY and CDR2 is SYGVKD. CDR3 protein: CAISGQGANTGELFF. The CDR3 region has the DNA TGTGCCATCAGTGGGCAGGGGGCCAACACCGGGGAGCTGTTTTTT.